The 2 T cell receptor beta chains below all came from one sample that was sequenced in a study of T cells in Graves' hyperthyroidism and ophthalmopathy. Using RNA transcripts as the source, TCR beta CDR3 regions were amplified. First-round RT-PCR with HTBI primers amplified the TCR CDR3 region. TCRdb re-called the multiplex PCR reads with MiXCR, one entry per CDR3 protein. The table includes over 650,000 distinct CDR3 sequences, nearly 45% detected once. The source material was peripheral blood or thyroid tissue (not recorded which). The receptors come from an adult man with Graves' disease, either hyperthyroidism or ophthalmopathy (not recorded which).

J is TRBJ2-5 and V is TRBV5-1, with a tentative D call TRBD1 (6 bases). V was trimmed by 4 bases and J by 2 bases, leaving 15 bases between them. Looked up from germline, CDR1 is SGHRS and CDR2 is YFSETQ. This CDR3 is built from 15 residues. The CDR3 loop is CASSHQARGQETQYF. In DNA form, the CDR3 reads TGCGCCAGCAGCCACCAGGCCAGGGGTCAAGAGACCCAGTACTTC. The whole variable domain, filled in from reference TRBV5-1 and TRBJ2-5, reads KAGVTQTPRYLIKTRGQQVTLSCSPISGHRSVSWYQQTPGQGLQFLFEYFSETQRNKGNFPGRFSGRQFSNSRSEMNVSTLELGDSALYLCASSHQARGQETQYFGPGTRLLVL.

This chain uses TRBV11-2 with TRBJ2-7, with a tentative D call TRBD1 (6 bases). The germline V and J ends were trimmed by 1 base and 1 base, with 14 bases remaining between them. Per the germline V gene, CDR1 is SGHAT and CDR2 is FQNNGV. The CDR3 contains 16 residues. DNA of the CDR3: TGTGCCAGCAGCTTAGGACACCGGGACATGTCCTACGAGCAGTACTTC. As protein: CASSLGHRDMSYEQYF.